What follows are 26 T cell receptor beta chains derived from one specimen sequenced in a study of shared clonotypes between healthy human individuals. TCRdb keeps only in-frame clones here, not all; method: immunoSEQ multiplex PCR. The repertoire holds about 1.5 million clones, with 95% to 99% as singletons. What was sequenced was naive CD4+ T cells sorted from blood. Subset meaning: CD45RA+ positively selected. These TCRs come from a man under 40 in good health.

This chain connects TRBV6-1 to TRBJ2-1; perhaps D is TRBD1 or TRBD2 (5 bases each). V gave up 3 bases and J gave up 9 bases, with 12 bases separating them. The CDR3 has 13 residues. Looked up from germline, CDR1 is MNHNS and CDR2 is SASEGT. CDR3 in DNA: TGTGCCAGCAGTGAGGGGGTTAATATTGAGCAGTTCTTC. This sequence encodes CASSEGVNIEQFF.

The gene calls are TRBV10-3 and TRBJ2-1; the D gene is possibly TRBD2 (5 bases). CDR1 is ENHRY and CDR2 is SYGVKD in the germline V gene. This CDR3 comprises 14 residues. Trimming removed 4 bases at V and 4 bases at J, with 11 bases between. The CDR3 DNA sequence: TGTGCCATCAGTGCACGGGATACGTACAATGAGCAGTTCTTC. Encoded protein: CAISARDTYNEQFF.

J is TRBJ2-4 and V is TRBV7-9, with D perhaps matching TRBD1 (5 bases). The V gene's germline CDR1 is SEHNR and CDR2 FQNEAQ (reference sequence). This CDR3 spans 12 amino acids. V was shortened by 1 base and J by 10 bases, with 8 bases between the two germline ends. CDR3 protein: CASSLVQGIQYF. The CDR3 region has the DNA TGTGCCAGCAGCTTAGTTCAGGGAATTCAGTACTTC. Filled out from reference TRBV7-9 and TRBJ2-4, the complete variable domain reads DTGVSQNPRHKITKRGQNVTFRCDPISEHNRLYWYRQTLGQGPEFLTYFQNEAQLEKSRLLSDRFSAERPKGSFSTLEIQRTEQGDSAMYLCASSLVQGIQYFGAGTRLSVL.

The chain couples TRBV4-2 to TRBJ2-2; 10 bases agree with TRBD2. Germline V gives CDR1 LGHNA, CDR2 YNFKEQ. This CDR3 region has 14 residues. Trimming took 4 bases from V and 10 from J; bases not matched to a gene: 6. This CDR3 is CASSRTSGWEELFF. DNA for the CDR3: TGTGCCAGCAGCCGGACTAGCGGATGGGAGGAGCTGTTTTTT.

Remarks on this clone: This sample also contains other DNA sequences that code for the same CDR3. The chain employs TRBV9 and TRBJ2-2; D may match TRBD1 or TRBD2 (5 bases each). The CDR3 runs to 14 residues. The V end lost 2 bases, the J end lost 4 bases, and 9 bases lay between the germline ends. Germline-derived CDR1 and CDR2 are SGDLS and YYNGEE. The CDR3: CASSVVGGTGELFF. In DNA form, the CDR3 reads TGTGCCAGCAGCGTCGTTGGGGGCACCGGGGAGCTGTTTTTT. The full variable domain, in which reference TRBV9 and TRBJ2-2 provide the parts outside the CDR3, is DSGVTQTPKHLITATGQRVTLRCSPRSGDLSVYWYQQSLDQGLQFLIQYYNGEERAKGNILERFSAQQFPDLHSELNLSSLELGDSALYFCASSVVGGTGELFFGEGSRLTVL.

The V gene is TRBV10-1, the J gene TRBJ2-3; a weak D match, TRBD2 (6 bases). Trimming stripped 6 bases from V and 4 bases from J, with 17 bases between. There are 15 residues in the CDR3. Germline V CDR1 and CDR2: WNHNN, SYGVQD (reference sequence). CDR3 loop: CASSVAVGGADTQYF. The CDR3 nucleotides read TGCGCCAGCAGCGTAGCGGTCGGAGGGGCAGATACGCAGTATTTT.

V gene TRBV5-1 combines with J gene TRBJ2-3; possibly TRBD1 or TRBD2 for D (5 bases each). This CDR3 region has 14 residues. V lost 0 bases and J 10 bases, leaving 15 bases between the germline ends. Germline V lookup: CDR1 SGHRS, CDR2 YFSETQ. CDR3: CASSLGTGQPAQYF. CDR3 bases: TGCGCCAGCAGCTTGGGGACGGGGCAGCCCGCGCAGTATTTT.

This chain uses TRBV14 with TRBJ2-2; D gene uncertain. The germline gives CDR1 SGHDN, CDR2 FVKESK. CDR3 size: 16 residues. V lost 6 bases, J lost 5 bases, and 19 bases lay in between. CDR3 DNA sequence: TGTGCCAGCAGACCCAGTGGTGAGGTTGGGACCGGGGAGCTGTTTTTT. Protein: CASRPSGEVGTGELFF.

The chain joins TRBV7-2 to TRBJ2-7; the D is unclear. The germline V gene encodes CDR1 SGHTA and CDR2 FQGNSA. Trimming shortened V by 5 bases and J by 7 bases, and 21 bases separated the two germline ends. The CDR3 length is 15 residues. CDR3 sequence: CASSGSLNSWWEQYF. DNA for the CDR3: TGTGCCAGCAGCGGATCGCTGAACAGCTGGTGGGAGCAGTACTTC.

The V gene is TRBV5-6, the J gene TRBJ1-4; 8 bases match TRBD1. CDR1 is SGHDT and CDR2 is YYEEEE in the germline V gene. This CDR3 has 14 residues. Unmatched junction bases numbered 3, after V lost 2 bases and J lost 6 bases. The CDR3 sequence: CASSFVTGDEKLFF. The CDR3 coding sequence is TGTGCCAGCAGCTTTGTGACAGGGGATGAAAAACTGTTTTTT.

The CDR3 DNA sequence: TGTGCCTGTACCTTCAGGTCACGGGAAAAACTGTTTTTT. It codes for CACTFRSREKLFF. J is TRBJ1-4 and V is TRBV30, with D hard to call. CDR3 length equals 13 residues. Trimming took 6 bases from V and 8 from J, leaving 16 bases between them. In germline, CDR1 is GTSNPN, CDR2 SVGIG (reference sequence).

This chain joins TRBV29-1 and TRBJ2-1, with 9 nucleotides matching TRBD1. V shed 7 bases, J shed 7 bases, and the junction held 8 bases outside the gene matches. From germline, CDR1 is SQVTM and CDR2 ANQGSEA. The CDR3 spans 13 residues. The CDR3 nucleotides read TGCAGCGGCGGGGGACAGGGATGGAATGAGCAGTTCTTC. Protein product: CSGGGQGWNEQFF.

CDR3 in DNA: TGTGCCAGCAGTTTTAGCGACAGTCCTTACTACGAGCAGTACTTC. Translation gives CASSFSDSPYYEQYF. This chain links TRBV27 with TRBJ2-7; TRBD1 or TRBD2 may be the D gene (5 bases each). Per the germline V gene, CDR1 is MNHEY and CDR2 is SMNVEV (reference sequence). With 3 bases removed from V and 3 bases from J, the gap between germline ends came to 15 bases. This CDR3 is built from 15 residues.

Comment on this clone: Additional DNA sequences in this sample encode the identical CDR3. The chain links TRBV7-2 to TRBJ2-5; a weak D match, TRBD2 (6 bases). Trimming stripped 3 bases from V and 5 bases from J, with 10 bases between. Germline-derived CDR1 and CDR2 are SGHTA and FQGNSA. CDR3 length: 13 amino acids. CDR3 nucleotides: TGTGCCAGCAGCTTTGAGGGGAGGGAGACCCAGTACTTC. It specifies CASSFEGRETQYF.

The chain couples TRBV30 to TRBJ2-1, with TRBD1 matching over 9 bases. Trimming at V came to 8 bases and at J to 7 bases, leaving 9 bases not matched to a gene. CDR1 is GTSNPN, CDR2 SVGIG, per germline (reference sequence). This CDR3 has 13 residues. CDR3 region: CAIEGQGKNEQFF. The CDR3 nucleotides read TGTGCCATAGAAGGACAGGGGAAGAATGAGCAGTTCTTC. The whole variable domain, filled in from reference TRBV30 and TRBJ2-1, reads SQTIHQWPATLVQPVGSPLSLECTVEGTSNPNLYWYRQAAGRGLQLLFYSVGIGQISSEVPQNLSASRPQDRQFILSSKKLLLSDSGFYLCAIEGQGKNEQFFGPGTRLTVL.

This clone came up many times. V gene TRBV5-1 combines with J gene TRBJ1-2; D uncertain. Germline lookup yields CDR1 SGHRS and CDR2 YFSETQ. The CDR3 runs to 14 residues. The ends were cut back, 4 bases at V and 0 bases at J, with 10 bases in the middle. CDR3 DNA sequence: TGCGCCAGCAGCGGAATCAGCCCTAACTATGGCTACACCTTC. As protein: CASSGISPNYGYTF.

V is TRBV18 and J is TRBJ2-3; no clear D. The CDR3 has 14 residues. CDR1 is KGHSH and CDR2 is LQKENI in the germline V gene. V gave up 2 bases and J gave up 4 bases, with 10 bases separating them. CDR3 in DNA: TGTGCCAGCTCACCAGTCGTTGGGGCAGATACGCAGTATTTT. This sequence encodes CASSPVVGADTQYF.

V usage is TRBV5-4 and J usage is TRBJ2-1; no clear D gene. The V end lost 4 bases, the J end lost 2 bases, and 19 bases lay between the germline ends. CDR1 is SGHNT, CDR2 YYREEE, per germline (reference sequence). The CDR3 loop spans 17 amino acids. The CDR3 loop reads CASSVKRLGTTYNEQFF. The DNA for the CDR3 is TGTGCCAGCAGCGTGAAGCGTCTGGGAACCACCTACAATGAGCAGTTCTTC.

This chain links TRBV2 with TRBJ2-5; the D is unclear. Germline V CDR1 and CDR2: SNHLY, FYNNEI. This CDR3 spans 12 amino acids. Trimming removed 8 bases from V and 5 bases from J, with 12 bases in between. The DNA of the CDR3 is TGTGCCAGCTGCTCTGTGTTGGAGACCCAGTACTTC. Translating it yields CASCSVLETQYF.

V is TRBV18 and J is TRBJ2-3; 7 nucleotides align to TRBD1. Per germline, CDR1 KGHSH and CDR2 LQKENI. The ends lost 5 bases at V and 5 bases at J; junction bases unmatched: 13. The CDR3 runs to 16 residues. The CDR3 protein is CASSSSTGRGGDTQYF. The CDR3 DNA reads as TGTGCCAGCTCATCTTCGACAGGGAGAGGGGGAGATACGCAGTATTTT.

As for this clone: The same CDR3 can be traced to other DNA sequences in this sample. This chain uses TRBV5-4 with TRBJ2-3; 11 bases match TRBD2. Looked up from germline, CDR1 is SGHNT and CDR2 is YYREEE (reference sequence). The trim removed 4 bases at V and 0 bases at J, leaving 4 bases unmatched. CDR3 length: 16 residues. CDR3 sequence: CASSRRTSGSTDTQYF. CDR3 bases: TGTGCCAGCAGCCGAAGGACTAGCGGGAGCACAGATACGCAGTATTTT.

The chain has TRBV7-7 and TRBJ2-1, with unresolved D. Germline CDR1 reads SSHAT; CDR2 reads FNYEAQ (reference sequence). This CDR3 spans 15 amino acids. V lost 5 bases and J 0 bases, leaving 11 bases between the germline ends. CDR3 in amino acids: CASSVTASSYNEQFF. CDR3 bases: TGTGCCAGCAGCGTGACGGCGAGCTCCTACAATGAGCAGTTCTTC.

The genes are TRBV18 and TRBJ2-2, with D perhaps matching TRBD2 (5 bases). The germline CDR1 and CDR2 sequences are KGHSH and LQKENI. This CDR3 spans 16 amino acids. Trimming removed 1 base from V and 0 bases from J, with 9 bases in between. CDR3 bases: TGTGCCAGCTCACCACATGGGAGCGCGAACACCGGGGAGCTGTTTTTT. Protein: CASSPHGSANTGELFF.

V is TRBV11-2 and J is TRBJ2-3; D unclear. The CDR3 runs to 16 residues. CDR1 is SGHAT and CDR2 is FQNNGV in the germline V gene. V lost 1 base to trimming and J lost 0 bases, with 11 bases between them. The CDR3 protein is CASSLALLGSTDTQYF. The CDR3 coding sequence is TGTGCCAGCAGCTTAGCCCTACTCGGGAGCACAGATACGCAGTATTTT.

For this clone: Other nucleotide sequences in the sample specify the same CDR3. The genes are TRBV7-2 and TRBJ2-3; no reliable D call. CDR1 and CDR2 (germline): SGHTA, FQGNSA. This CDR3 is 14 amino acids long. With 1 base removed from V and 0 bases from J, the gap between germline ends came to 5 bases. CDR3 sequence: CASSLVGSTDTQYF. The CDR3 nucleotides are TGTGCCAGCAGCTTAGTAGGGAGCACAGATACGCAGTATTTT.

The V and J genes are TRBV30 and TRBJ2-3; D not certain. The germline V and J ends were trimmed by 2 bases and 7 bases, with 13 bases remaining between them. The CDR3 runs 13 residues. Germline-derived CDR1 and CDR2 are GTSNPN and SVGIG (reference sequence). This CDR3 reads CAWSQGTGNTQYF. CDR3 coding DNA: TGTGCCTGGAGTCAAGGAACCGGTAATACGCAGTATTTT. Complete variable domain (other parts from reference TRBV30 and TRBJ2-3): SQTIHQWPATLVQPVGSPLSLECTVEGTSNPNLYWYRQAAGRGLQLLFYSVGIGQISSEVPQNLSASRPQDRQFILSSKKLLLSDSGFYLCAWSQGTGNTQYFGPGTRLTVL.